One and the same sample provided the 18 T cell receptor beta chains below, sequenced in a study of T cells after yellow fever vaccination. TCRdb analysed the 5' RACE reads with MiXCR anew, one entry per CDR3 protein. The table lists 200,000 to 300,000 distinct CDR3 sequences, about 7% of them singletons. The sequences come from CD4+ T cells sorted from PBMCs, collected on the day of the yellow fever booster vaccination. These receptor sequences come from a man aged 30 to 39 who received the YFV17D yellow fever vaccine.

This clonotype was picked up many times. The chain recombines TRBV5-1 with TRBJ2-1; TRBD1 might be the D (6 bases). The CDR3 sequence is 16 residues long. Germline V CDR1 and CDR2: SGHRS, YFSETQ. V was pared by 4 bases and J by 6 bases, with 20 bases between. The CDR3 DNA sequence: TGCGCCAGCAGCATCCCAACTACAGGGTTAATCAATGAGCAGTTCTTC. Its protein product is CASSIPTTGLINEQFF.

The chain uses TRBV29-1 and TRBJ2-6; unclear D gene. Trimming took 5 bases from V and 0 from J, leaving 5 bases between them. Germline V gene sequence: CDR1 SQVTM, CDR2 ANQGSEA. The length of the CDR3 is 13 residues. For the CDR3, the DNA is TGCAGCGTTCAAGTCTCTGGGGCCAACGTCCTGACTTTC. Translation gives CSVQVSGANVLTF.

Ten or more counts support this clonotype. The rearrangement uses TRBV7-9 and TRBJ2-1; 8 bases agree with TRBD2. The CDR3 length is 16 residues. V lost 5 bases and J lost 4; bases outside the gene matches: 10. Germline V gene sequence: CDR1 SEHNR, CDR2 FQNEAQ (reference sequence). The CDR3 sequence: CASSLGLREGYNEQFF. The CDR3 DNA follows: TGTGCCAGCAGCCTAGGCCTCCGGGAGGGTTACAATGAGCAGTTCTTC.

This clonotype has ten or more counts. The chain's CDR3 is CASSLYAGVQETQYF. In DNA, the CDR3 is TGTGCCAGCAGCTTATATGCGGGAGTACAAGAGACCCAGTACTTC. The chain employs TRBV11-2 and TRBJ2-5; 7 bases are shared with TRBD2. Germline CDR1 is SGHAT and CDR2 is FQNNGV. The CDR3 loop spans 15 amino acids. The V and J ends lost 2 bases and 2 bases, in that order; junction bases with no gene match: 5.

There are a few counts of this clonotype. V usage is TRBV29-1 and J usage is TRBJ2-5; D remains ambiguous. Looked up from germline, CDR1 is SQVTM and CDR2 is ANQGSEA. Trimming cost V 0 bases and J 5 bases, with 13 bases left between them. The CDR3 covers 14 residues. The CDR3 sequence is CSVEESRRRETQYF. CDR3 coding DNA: TGCAGCGTTGAAGAGTCACGGCGTCGGGAGACCCAGTACTTC.

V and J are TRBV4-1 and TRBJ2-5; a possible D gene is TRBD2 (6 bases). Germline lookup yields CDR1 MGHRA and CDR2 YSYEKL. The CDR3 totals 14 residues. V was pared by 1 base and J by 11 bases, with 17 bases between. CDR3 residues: CASSQVVGRRNQYF. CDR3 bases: TGCGCCAGCAGCCAAGTCGTGGGGAGGCGGAATCAGTACTTC.

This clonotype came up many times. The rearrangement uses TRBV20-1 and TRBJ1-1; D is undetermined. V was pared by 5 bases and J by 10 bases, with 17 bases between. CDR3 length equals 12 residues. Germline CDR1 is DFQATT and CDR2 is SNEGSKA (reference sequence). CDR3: CSARWKAGIAFF. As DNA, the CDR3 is TGCAGTGCTCGCTGGAAGGCAGGAATAGCTTTCTTT.

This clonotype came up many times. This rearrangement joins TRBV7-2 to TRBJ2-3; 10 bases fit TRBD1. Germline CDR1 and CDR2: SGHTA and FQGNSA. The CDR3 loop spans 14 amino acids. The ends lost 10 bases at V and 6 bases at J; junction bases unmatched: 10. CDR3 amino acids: CATRQGAWGDTQYF. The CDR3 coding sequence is TGTGCCACCCGACAGGGGGCTTGGGGGGATACGCAGTATTTT.

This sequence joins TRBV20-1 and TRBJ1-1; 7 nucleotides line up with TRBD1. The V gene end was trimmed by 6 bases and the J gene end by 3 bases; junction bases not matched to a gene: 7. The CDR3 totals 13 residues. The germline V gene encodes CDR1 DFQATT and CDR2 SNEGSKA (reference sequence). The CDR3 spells CSATRQGDTEAFF. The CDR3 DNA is TGCAGTGCGACGAGGCAGGGGGACACTGAAGCTTTCTTT.

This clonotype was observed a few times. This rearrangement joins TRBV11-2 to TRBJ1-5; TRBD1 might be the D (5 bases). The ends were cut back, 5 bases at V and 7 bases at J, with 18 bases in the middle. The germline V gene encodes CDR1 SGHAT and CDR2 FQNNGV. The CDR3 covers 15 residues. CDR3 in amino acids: CASSRYAGLDQPQHF. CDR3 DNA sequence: TGTGCCAGCAGCCGCTACGCAGGGTTGGACCAGCCCCAGCATTTT. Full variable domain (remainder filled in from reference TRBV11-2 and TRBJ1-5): EAGVAQSPRYKIIEKRQSVAFWCNPISGHATLYWYQQILGQGPKLLIQFQNNGVVDDSQLPKDRFSAERLKGVDSTLKIQPAKLEDSAVYLCASSRYAGLDQPQHFGDGTRLSIL.

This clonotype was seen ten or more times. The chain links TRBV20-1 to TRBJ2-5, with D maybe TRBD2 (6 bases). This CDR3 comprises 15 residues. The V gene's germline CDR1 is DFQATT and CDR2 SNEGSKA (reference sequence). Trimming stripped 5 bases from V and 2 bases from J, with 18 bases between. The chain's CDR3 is CSAPRVGDFQETQYF. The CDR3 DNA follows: TGCAGTGCTCCTAGGGTAGGGGACTTTCAAGAGACCCAGTACTTC.

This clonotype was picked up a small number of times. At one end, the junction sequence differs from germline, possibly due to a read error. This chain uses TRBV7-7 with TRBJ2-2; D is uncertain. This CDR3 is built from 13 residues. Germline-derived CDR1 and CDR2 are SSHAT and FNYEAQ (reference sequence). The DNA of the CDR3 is TGTGCTAGCAGCTTAGAAAACGCCGGGGAGCTGTTTTTT. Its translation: CASSLENAGELFF.

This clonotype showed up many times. The CDR3 bases are TGTGCCAGCTCACCAGGCTACGAGCAGTACTTC. As protein: CASSPGYEQYF. The chain couples TRBV18 to TRBJ2-7; D is ambiguous. This CDR3 is 11 amino acids long. Trimming pared 2 bases from V and 3 bases from J, leaving 2 bases between. Germline loops: CDR1 KGHSH, CDR2 LQKENI.

Here the CDR3 DNA reads TGCAGTGCTAGACGGGACGGGAACACCGGGGAGCTGTTTTTT. This encodes CSARRDGNTGELFF. This sequence joins TRBV20-1 and TRBJ2-2; the D call may be TRBD1 or TRBD2 (5 bases each). There are 14 residues in the CDR3. V lost 2 bases, J lost 1 base, and 8 bases lay in between. Germline V CDR1 and CDR2: DFQATT, SNEGSKA (reference sequence).

This CDR3 reads CASSGTGGVAFF. DNA of the CDR3: TGTGCCAGCTCAGGAACAGGGGGCGTAGCTTTCTTT. V gene TRBV18 combines with J gene TRBJ1-1; 9 bases agree with TRBD1. V shed 5 bases, J shed 10 bases, and the junction held 5 bases outside the gene matches. The CDR3 is 12 amino acids. Germline V gene data show CDR1 as KGHSH and CDR2 as LQKENI.

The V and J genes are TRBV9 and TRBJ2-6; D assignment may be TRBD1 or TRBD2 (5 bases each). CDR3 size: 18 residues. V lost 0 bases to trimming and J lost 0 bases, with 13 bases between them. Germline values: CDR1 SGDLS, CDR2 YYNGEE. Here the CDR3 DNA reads TGTGCCAGCAGCGTAGCTGGGGGTATAAGCTCTGGGGCCAACGTCCTGACTTTC. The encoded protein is CASSVAGGISSGANVLTF.

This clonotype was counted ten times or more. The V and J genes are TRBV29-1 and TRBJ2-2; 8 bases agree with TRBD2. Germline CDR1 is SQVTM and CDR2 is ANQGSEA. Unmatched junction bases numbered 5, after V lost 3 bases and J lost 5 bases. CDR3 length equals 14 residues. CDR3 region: CSVDRGGATGELFF. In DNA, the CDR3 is TGCAGCGTTGACCGGGGGGGGGCAACCGGGGAGCTGTTTTTT.

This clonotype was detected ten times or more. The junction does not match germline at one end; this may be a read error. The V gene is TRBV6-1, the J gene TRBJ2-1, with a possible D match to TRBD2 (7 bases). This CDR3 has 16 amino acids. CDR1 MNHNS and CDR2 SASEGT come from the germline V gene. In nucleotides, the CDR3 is TGTGCCAGCAGGGAAGGAGGGGGGGGGTCCTACAATGAGCAGTTCTTC. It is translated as CASREGGGGSYNEQFF.